The rows below give T cell receptor beta chains drawn from one sample of a study of T cell clones after liver transplantation. Using immunoSEQ multiplex PCR, the repertoire was profiled, and TCRdb retains in-frame clones only, with some absent. The sample lists about 75,000 clones, 80% to 85% occurring once. The sample here was CD4+ T cells from blood, taken 48 months after liver transplant. Receptors were obtained from a human patient who received a liver transplant. Part of the T cell pool may stem from the graft donor. Both conserved end residues are part of each CDR3. Fields, in order: D gene, J gene, V gene, clone size, CDR3 DNA, CDR3 protein. A D gene is named only where the DNA matches it firmly. The listing skips clone size in some rows; elsewhere it reads once, few, many or a size class.

D gene: NA; J gene: TRBJ2-5; V gene: TRBV19; clone size: NA; CDR3 DNA: TGTGCCAGTAGTAACCAAGTGGACGAGACCCAGTACTTC; CDR3 protein: CASSNQVDETQYF
D gene: TRBD1; J gene: TRBJ2-7; V gene: TRBV28; clone size: once; CDR3 DNA: TGTGCCAGCAGACCTCCACACAGGGGTGGCGAGCAGTACTTC; CDR3 protein: CASRPPHRGGEQYF
D gene: TRBD1; J gene: TRBJ1-4; V gene: TRBV28; clone size: few; CDR3 DNA: TGTGCCAGCACGGTAGGGGGCACTAATGAAAAACTGTTTTTT; CDR3 protein: CASTVGGTNEKLFF
D gene: NA; J gene: TRBJ2-2; V gene: TRBV4-1; clone size: NA; CDR3 DNA: TGCGCCAGCAGCCAAATGAACACCGGGGAGCTGTTTTTT; CDR3 protein: CASSQMNTGELFF
D gene: TRBD2; J gene: TRBJ2-7; V gene: TRBV7-2; clone size: NA; CDR3 DNA: TGTGCCAGCAGCTTAGCGGGCGGGGGGGCCTCCAACTACGAGCAGTACTTC; CDR3 protein: CASSLAGGGASNYEQYF
D gene: NA; J gene: TRBJ2-6; V gene: TRBV19; clone size: once; CDR3 DNA: TGTGCCAGTAGTATATTAGGTGGACAGCCCTCCTCTGGGGCCAACGTCCTGACTTTC; CDR3 protein: CASSILGGQPSSGANVLTF
D gene: TRBD2; J gene: TRBJ2-5; V gene: TRBV5-1; clone size: NA; CDR3 DNA: TGCGCCAGCAGCTTGGCCCCAGCGGGGGCACAAGAGACCCAGTACTTC; CDR3 protein: CASSLAPAGAQETQYF
D gene: TRBD1; J gene: TRBJ2-1; V gene: TRBV10-3; clone size: NA; CDR3 DNA: TGTGCCATCAGTGACAACAGGGGGAAGGACAATGAGCAGTTCTTC; CDR3 protein: CAISDNRGKDNEQFF
D gene: NA; J gene: TRBJ2-1; V gene: TRBV29-1; clone size: once; CDR3 DNA: TGCAGCGTTGAAGGAGCGGTAGCAGGTGAGCAGTTCTTC; CDR3 protein: CSVEGAVAGEQFF
D gene: TRBD2; J gene: TRBJ2-1; V gene: TRBV19; clone size: few; CDR3 DNA: TGTGCCAGTTCGAGCTTGAAGGGAGGGCTAACCTACAATGAGCAGTTCTTC; CDR3 protein: CASSSLKGGLTYNEQFF
D gene: NA; J gene: TRBJ1-1; V gene: TRBV9; clone size: few; CDR3 DNA: TGTGCCAGCAGCCACAAGACGAACACTGAAGCTTTCTTT; CDR3 protein: CASSHKTNTEAFF
D gene: NA; J gene: TRBJ2-2; V gene: TRBV7-2; clone size: NA; CDR3 DNA: TGTGCCAGCAGCGCCCAGGGTTTCACCGGGGAGCTGTTTTTT; CDR3 protein: CASSAQGFTGELFF
D gene: NA; J gene: TRBJ1-3; V gene: TRBV5-5; clone size: once; CDR3 DNA: TGTGCCAGCAGCTTGCGAGTCTCTGGAAACACCATATATTTT; CDR3 protein: CASSLRVSGNTIYF
D gene: TRBD2; J gene: TRBJ2-1; V gene: TRBV11-3; clone size: few; CDR3 DNA: TGTGCCAGCAGCTTTACCCCTAGCGGGAGGGGGTACAATGAGCAGTTCTTC; CDR3 protein: CASSFTPSGRGYNEQFF
D gene: TRBD2; J gene: TRBJ2-5; V gene: TRBV28; clone size: NA; CDR3 DNA: TGTGCCAGCGGGACTAGCCTTTTAGAGACCCAGTACTTC; CDR3 protein: CASGTSLLETQYF
D gene: NA; J gene: TRBJ1-3; V gene: TRBV6-1; clone size: NA; CDR3 DNA: TGTGCCAGCACTGAAGGGGCCCTCTCTGGAAACACCATATATTTT; CDR3 protein: CASTEGALSGNTIYF